Listed below are T cell receptor beta chains from one sample, sequenced in a study of CD8+ T cells in alopecia areata. Clones were sequenced by immunoSEQ multiplex PCR, and TCRdb holds only the in-frame ones, with some missing. The top ten clones hold about 0.94% of a sample with 170,000 or so clones, 50% to 70% of them seen once. The source material was CD4+ T cells sorted from blood, sampled at week 4, from a patient treated with tofacitinib. Every receptor here comes from a human donor with alopecia areata. The CDR3 runs from the conserved cysteine through the conserved F or W. The D gene is left open where the match is weak. The size of a clone is reported for some rows only, either as once, few or many, or as a class for expanded clones.

TRBV5-1	TRBD1	TRBJ2-4	NA	CASSLALQGAFSVQYF	TGCGCCAGCAGCTTGGCTCTACAGGGGGCTTTTTCCGTTCAGTACTTC
TRBV7-2	TRBD2	TRBJ2-7	NA	CASRSAGGSYEQYF	TGTGCCAGCAGATCAGCGGGGGGCTCCTACGAGCAGTACTTC
TRBV9	NA	TRBJ1-1	NA	CASSQGMNTEAFF	TGTGCCAGCAGCCAAGGGATGAACACTGAAGCTTTCTTT
TRBV29-1	TRBD1	TRBJ2-3	few	CSVKNTGGSTDTQYF	TGCAGCGTTAAAAACACAGGGGGCAGCACAGATACGCAGTATTTT
TRBV4-1	NA	TRBJ1-5	NA	CASSHSGVGMEPQHF	TGCGCCAGCAGCCACTCGGGCGTAGGGATGGAGCCCCAGCATTTT
TRBV5-1	NA	TRBJ2-5	few	CASSIRPGGETQYF	TGCGCCAGCAGCATACGACCCGGGGGAGAGACCCAGTACTTC
TRBV29-1	TRBD1	TRBJ1-1	NA	CSANPGTGSFF	TGCAGCGCCAACCCCGGGACAGGGTCTTTCTTT
TRBV19	TRBD1	TRBJ1-1	few	CASSMRTGISEAFF	TGTGCCAGTAGTATGAGGACAGGGATTTCGGAAGCTTTCTTT
TRBV29-1	NA	TRBJ1-1	NA	CSTHRSGDKAFF	TGCAGCACCCACCGCAGCGGCGACAAAGCTTTCTTT
TRBV7-9	NA	TRBJ1-1	NA	CASSLLEGTEAFF	TGTGCCAGCAGCTTGTTGGAGGGGACTGAAGCTTTCTTT
TRBV9	TRBD1	TRBJ1-6	NA	CASSASGQDWSPLHF	TGTGCCAGCAGCGCCTCAGGACAGGACTGGTCACCCCTCCACTTT
TRBV9	NA	TRBJ2-5	NA	CASSVGGVTGQETQYF	TGTGCCAGCAGCGTAGGAGGGGTCACCGGGCAAGAGACCCAGTACTTC
TRBV27	NA	TRBJ2-7	NA	CASSRSYPPYEQYF	TGTGCCAGCAGTCGAAGCTATCCCCCCTACGAGCAGTACTTC
TRBV4-1	NA	TRBJ2-1	few	CASSQPGKKSYNEQFF	TGCGCCAGCAGCCAGCCGGGAAAGAAGTCCTACAATGAGCAGTTCTTC
TRBV27	TRBD1	TRBJ1-2	NA	CASSPMDRVSGGYTF	TGTGCCAGCAGTCCCATGGACAGGGTATCTGGCGGCTACACCTTC
TRBV28	NA	TRBJ2-5	few	CASSSPGSVGQETQYF	TGTGCCAGCAGTTCCCCAGGGAGTGTAGGGCAAGAGACCCAGTACTTC
TRBV11-1	NA	TRBJ2-1	NA	CASSSPGQRSAETDEQFF	TGTGCCAGCAGCTCACCGGGACAACGGTCGGCCGAAACCGATGAGCAGTTCTTC
TRBV29-1	TRBD1	TRBJ2-5	few	CSVEDPSGGRETQYF	TGCAGCGTTGAAGATCCGTCAGGGGGAAGAGAGACCCAGTACTTC
TRBV7-9	NA	TRBJ1-6	NA	CASSLEADSPLHF	TGTGCCAGCAGCTTAGAAGCGGATTCACCCCTCCACTTT
TRBV11-2	NA	TRBJ2-1	NA	CASSPVWTEQFF	TGTGCCAGCAGCCCTGTTTGGACTGAGCAGTTCTTC